This entry describes one TCR beta chain. Its matching antigen is unknown. The data were taken from a study of a mutant IDH1 vaccine in newly diagnosed glioma. Study-level information: Patients got their first vaccination 4-6 weeks after radiotherapy alone, or with temozolomide cycles. Before enrollment, the patients had been treated with radiotherapy alone, temozolomide alone, or both together. Most of them had received both. The study, taken as a whole, reports: Pseudoprogression appears to have had no connection to changes in top peripheral T cell clonotypes.

Here immunoSEQ multiplex PCR was the method, and the copy in TCRdb shows in-frame clones only, minus some. The sample lists roughly 130,000 clones; around four fifths were seen once. Time point given: week 11, during vaccination. Each dose of the vaccine consisted of 300 ug of mutant IDH1 20-mer peptide, with topical imiquimod. Donor diagnoses consisted of new WHO grade 3 or 4 IDH1-mutant, ATRX-lost astrocytomas. V shed 8 bases and J shed 7 bases, with 17 bases lying between them. The CDR3 contains 13 residues. Germline loops: CDR1 MNHNY, CDR2 SVGAGI (reference sequence). This TCR was sampled from a man aged 35-49 years with glioma. V is TRBV6-6 and J is TRBJ1-2; possibly TRBD1 for D (5 bases). This specimen consisted of PBMCs, obtained from a glioma patient whose treatment included an IDH1 peptide vaccine. The CDR3 region is CASGSLGGSGYTF. The DNA for the CDR3 is TGTGCCAGCGGGTCCCTGGGGGGGAGTGGCTACACCTTC.